This record concerns one T cell receptor beta chain sequence. The antigen remains unidentified. The time point was: week 5, during vaccination. Topical imiquimod accompanied each vaccine dose, which consisted of 300 ug of mutant IDH1 20-mer peptide. The germline V gene has CDR1 SNHLY and CDR2 FYNNEI. The CDR3 covers 14 residues. Trimming pared 4 bases from V and 1 base from J, leaving 7 bases between. This specimen comes from a study of a mutant IDH1 vaccine in newly diagnosed glioma. Profiled with immunoSEQ multiplex PCR; TCRdb holds only in-frame clones, not every one. Of 75,000 to 85,000 clones listed, around 90% are singletons.

The specimen comprised PBMCs, sampled from a glioma patient whose treatment included an IDH1 peptide vaccine. This clonotype was sampled from a woman aged 45-60 years with glioma. The chain is built from TRBV2 and TRBJ2-2; the D is unclear. This chain's CDR3 is CASSGGLNTGELFF. CDR3 DNA sequence: TGTGCCAGCAGTGGGGGATTGAACACCGGGGAGCTGTTTTTT. Together with reference TRBV2 and TRBJ2-2, the CDR3 gives the full variable domain: EPEVTQTPSHQVTQMGQEVILRCVPISNHLYFYWYRQILGQKVEFLVSFYNNEISEKSEIFDDQFSVERPDGSNFTLKIRSTKLEDSAMYFCASSGGLNTGELFFGEGSRLTVL.